This paragraph covers one T cell receptor beta chain sequence. Enrolled through a virtual design, the participants were between roughly 18 and 89 years of age and came from 24 US areas. Clinical history as reported by participants underpinned cohort assignment. Per the authors' pipeline: Estimated nucleated cell counts came from reference gene primer amplification. The assay was immunoSEQ multiplex PCR, and TCRdb's table has in-frame clones only and misses some. D and trimming come from the DNA, and the V and J calls and clone size come from that table. The repertoire holds 150,000 to 200,000 clones, 65% to 80% seen once, with approximately 16% in the top ten. The trim removed 2 bases at V and 4 bases at J, leaving 5 bases unmatched. Germline V gene data show CDR1 as SGHDT and CDR2 as YYEEEE. The CDR3 sequence is 16 residues long. The data were obtained in a study of blood T cell repertoires in COVID-19. Turning to the study itself: T cells, B-cell-depleted T cells, or PBMCs provided the cDNA or gDNA that served as material.

This clonotype was sampled from a woman aged 45-60 years with acute COVID-19. The J gene is TRBJ2-7, the V gene TRBV5-6; 14 nucleotides line up with TRBD2. Sequencing was performed on PBMCs or T cells enriched from blood (not recorded which). The CDR3 reads CASSLRTSGGWYEQYV. The CDR3, as DNA: TGTGCCAGCAGCTTACGGACTAGCGGGGGGTGGTACGAGCAGTACGTC.